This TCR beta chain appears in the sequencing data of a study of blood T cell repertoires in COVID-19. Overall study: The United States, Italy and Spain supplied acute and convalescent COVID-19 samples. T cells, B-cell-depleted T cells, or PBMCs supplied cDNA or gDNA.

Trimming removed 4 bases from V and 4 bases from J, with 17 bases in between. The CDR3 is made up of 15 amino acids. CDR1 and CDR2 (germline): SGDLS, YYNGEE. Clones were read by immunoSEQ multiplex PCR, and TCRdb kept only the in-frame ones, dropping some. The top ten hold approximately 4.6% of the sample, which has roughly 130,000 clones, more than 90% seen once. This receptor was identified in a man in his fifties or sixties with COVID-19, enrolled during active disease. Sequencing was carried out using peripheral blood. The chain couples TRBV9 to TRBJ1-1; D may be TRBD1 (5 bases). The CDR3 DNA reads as TGTGCCAGCAGCTGGGGGGAGGGTTATTCCACTGAAGCTTTCTTT. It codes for CASSWGEGYSTEAFF.